The clone carrying this T cell receptor beta chain was picked up many times. Its antigen remains unknown. Researchers attached unique molecular identifiers to individual cDNA molecules. TCRdb analysed the 5' RACE reads with MiXCR anew, one entry per CDR3 protein. The repertoire has about 60,000 distinct CDR3 sequences, 10% to 15% of them found once; the top ten carry approximately 4.8%. The data belong to a study of early T cells in non-severe SARS-CoV-2 infection. About the study: Sequenced material consisted of bulk RNA (from unsorted whole blood), and chains were unpaired.

The V gene lost 0 bases and the J gene lost 7 bases, with 10 bases spanning the gap. From germline, CDR1 is LNHNV and CDR2 YYDKDF (reference sequence). CDR3 length: 13 amino acids. Study-wide findings and caveats: VDJdb matching skewed toward anti-spike CD8 responses, missing private and CD4 specificities.

The sequencing input was whole blood. The rearrangement joins TRBV15 to TRBJ2-7, with TRBD1 as a possible D gene (6 bases). The clonotype originates from an adult who was a healthcare worker with PCR-confirmed SARS-CoV-2 infection or an uninfected control (not recorded which). CDR3 nucleotides: TGTGCCACCAGCAGAGATGGACAGAAAGAGCAGTACTTC. Its translation: CATSRDGQKEQYF.